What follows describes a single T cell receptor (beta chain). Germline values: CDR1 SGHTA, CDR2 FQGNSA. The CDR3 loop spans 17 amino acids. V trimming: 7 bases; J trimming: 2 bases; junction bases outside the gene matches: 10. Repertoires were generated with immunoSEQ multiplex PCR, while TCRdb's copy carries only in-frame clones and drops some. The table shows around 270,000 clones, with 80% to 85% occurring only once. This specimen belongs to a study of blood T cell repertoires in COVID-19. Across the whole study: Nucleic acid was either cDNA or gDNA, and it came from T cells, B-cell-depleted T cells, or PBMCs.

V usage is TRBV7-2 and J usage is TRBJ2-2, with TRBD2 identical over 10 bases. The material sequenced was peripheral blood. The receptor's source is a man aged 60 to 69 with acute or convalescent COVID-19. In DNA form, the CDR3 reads TGTGCCAGCAACCAGGCACGACTAGCGGGCAACACCGGGGAGCTGTTTTTT. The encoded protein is CASNQARLAGNTGELFF.